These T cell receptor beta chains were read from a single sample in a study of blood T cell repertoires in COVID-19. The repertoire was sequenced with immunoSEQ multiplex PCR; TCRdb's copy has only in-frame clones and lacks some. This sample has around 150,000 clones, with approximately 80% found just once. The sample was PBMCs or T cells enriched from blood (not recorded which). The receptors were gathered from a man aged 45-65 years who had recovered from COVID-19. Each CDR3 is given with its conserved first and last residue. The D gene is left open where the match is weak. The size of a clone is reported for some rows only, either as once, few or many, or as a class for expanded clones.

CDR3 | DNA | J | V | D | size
CASSLLGTEIYGYTF | TGCGCCAGCAGCCTCTTAGGGACAGAGATCTATGGCTACACCTTC | TRBJ1-2 | TRBV4-1 | TRBD1 | NA
CASSIQSRSVYGYTF | TGTGCCAGTAGTATACAATCCAGGTCTGTCTATGGCTACACCTTC | TRBJ1-2 | TRBV19 | NA | NA
CASSQGPDRGPSNEKLFF | TGCGCCAGCAGCCAAGGCCCAGACAGGGGGCCCTCTAATGAAAAACTGTTTTTT | TRBJ1-4 | TRBV4-1 | TRBD1 | NA
CASRDRSNQPQHF | TGTGCCAGCAGAGACAGGAGCAATCAGCCCCAGCATTTT | TRBJ1-5 | TRBV2 | NA | NA
CASSVLGQGTDTQYF | TGTGCCAGCAGCGTATTGGGACAGGGGACAGATACGCAGTATTTT | TRBJ2-3 | TRBV9 | TRBD1 | NA
CASISPQRYGYTF | TGTGCCAGTATTTCCCCCCAGCGCTATGGCTACACCTTC | TRBJ1-2 | TRBV19 | NA | NA
CASSLEPGLAGPSTDTQYF | TGTGCCAGCAGCTTGGAACCGGGACTAGCGGGGCCGAGCACAGATACGCAGTATTTT | TRBJ2-3 | TRBV5-5 | TRBD2 | NA
CASSVATEAFF | TGTGCCAGCAGCGTGGCCACTGAAGCTTTCTTT | TRBJ1-1 | TRBV6-4 | NA | NA
CASSWSGGVGSTDTQYF | TGTGCCAGCAGCTGGTCGGGCGGGGTAGGAAGCACAGATACGCAGTATTTT | TRBJ2-3 | TRBV7-2 | NA | NA
CASSTAGATDTQYF | TGTGCCAGCAGCACAGCGGGAGCCACAGATACGCAGTATTTT | TRBJ2-3 | TRBV7-9 | TRBD2 | NA
CATSDFPDSNYGYTF | TGTGCCACCAGTGATTTTCCAGACTCCAACTATGGCTACACCTTC | TRBJ1-2 | TRBV24-1 | NA | NA
CASSSQGAGYEQFF | TGTGCCAGTAGTTCGCAGGGGGCCGGCTATGAGCAGTTCTTC | TRBJ2-1 | TRBV19 | TRBD1 | NA
CASSPRDSSEAFF | TGTGCCAGCAGCCCCCGGGACAGCTCTGAAGCTTTCTTT | TRBJ1-1 | TRBV4-2 | TRBD1 | NA
CASRRTPRNYGYTF | TGTGCCAGCAGAAGGACACCCCGCAACTATGGCTACACCTTC | TRBJ1-2 | TRBV9 | NA | NA
CASSLILGVGGISGNTIYF | TGTGCCAGCAGCTTAATATTGGGGGTAGGGGGAATCTCTGGAAACACCATATATTTT | TRBJ1-3 | TRBV7-9 | NA | NA
CASRRSLQGLYEQYF | TGTGCCAGCAGACGCAGCCTACAGGGCCTCTACGAGCAGTACTTC | TRBJ2-7 | TRBV6-5 | NA | NA
CASSLSIDRIVVNSPLHF | TGTGCCAGCAGCTTATCAATCGACAGGATTGTCGTAAATTCACCCCTCCACTTT | TRBJ1-6 | TRBV7-8 | NA | NA
CASSPWLGTGKRDGYTF | TGTGCCAGCAGCCCATGGCTGGGGACAGGGAAGAGAGATGGCTACACCTTC | TRBJ1-2 | TRBV5-4 | TRBD1 | once
CASSRSGTGDEQYF | TGCGCCAGCAGCAGATCCGGGACAGGGGACGAGCAGTACTTC | TRBJ2-7 | TRBV5-1 | TRBD1 | NA
CASSQAAGVSETQYF | TGTGCCAGCAGCCAAGCGGCGGGAGTAAGCGAGACCCAGTACTTC | TRBJ2-5 | TRBV4-2 | TRBD2 | NA
CASSQDVESLQETQYF | TGTGCCAGCAGCCAAGATGTGGAGAGCCTTCAAGAGACCCAGTACTTC | TRBJ2-5 | TRBV3-1/TRBV3-2 | NA | NA
CASSQDEAYGYTF | TGTGCCAGCAGCCAAGATGAGGCTTATGGCTACACCTTC | TRBJ1-2 | TRBV3-1/TRBV3-2 | NA | NA
CASSLTGGEELFF | TGCGCCAGCAGCTTGACAGGGGGTGAGGAACTGTTTTTT | TRBJ1-4 | TRBV5-1 | TRBD1 | NA
CAITGEAGGNTIYF | TGTGCCATCACCGGCGAGGCGGGGGGAAACACCATATATTTT | TRBJ1-3 | TRBV10-3 | NA | NA
CSARLRAGVETGELFF | TGCAGCGCCCGTCTTCGAGCGGGAGTCGAGACCGGGGAGCTGTTTTTT | TRBJ2-2 | TRBV29-1 | TRBD2 | NA
CASSGQGATDTQYF | TGTGCCAGCAGCGGACAGGGGGCTACAGATACGCAGTATTTT | TRBJ2-3 | TRBV11-3 | TRBD1 | NA
CASSFSEGTDTQYF | TGTGCCAGCAGCTTTAGCGAGGGCACAGATACGCAGTATTTT | TRBJ2-3 | TRBV7-8 | NA | NA
CSVLDIGYTF | TGCAGCGTTCTGGACATTGGCTACACCTTC | TRBJ1-2 | TRBV29-1 | NA | NA
CASSPGRQGGGNTIYF | TGTGCCAGCAGCCCAGGCCGACAGGGAGGCGGAAACACCATATATTTT | TRBJ1-3 | TRBV5-4 | TRBD1 | NA
CASRKQLYEKLFF | TGTGCCAGCAGGAAACAGCTGTATGAAAAACTGTTTTTT | TRBJ1-4 | TRBV28 | NA | NA
CASNTHGFPEAFF | TGTGCCAGCAACACTCACGGGTTCCCTGAAGCTTTCTTT | TRBJ1-1 | TRBV2 | NA | NA
CASSRTSGSTTYNEQFF | TGTGCCAGCAGCCGGACTAGCGGGAGCACTACCTACAATGAGCAGTTCTTC | TRBJ2-1 | TRBV3-1/TRBV3-2 | TRBD2 | NA
CATSETGTGKSQPQHF | TGTGCCACCAGTGAAACCGGGACAGGGAAGAGTCAGCCCCAGCATTTT | TRBJ1-5 | TRBV24-1 | TRBD1 | NA
CATSRLGERGGGDTQYF | TGTGCCACCAGCAGATTAGGTGAACGGGGGGGCGGGGATACGCAGTATTTT | TRBJ2-3 | TRBV15 | TRBD2 | NA
CASSQGSGGYNEQFF | TGTGCCAGCAGCCAAGGTAGCGGGGGTTACAATGAGCAGTTCTTC | TRBJ2-1 | TRBV14 | TRBD2 | NA
CASKRVGEQYF | TGTGCCAGCAAGCGAGTGGGCGAGCAGTACTTC | TRBJ2-7 | TRBV25-1 | NA | NA
CASSLRTSGGYEQYF | TGTGCCAGCAGCTTGCGGACTAGCGGGGGTTACGAGCAGTACTTC | TRBJ2-7 | TRBV5-6 | TRBD2 | NA
CASSLVAGAKNIQYF | TGTGCCAGCAGCTTAGTGGCAGGGGCCAAAAACATTCAGTACTTC | TRBJ2-4 | TRBV11-2 | NA | few
CASSEAWAGYGYTF | TGTGCCAGCAGTGAAGCATGGGCAGGCTATGGCTACACCTTC | TRBJ1-2 | TRBV6-1 | NA | NA
CASSLSSGGPQETQYF | TGTGCCAGCAGCTTAAGTAGCGGGGGGCCGCAAGAGACCCAGTACTTC | TRBJ2-5 | TRBV7-3 | TRBD2 | NA
CASSLQGSYNSPLHF | TGCGCCAGCAGCCTACAGGGCTCCTATAATTCACCCCTCCACTTT | TRBJ1-6 | TRBV5-1 | NA | NA
CASSPGISGNNEQFF | TGTGCCAGCTCACCCGGCATTAGCGGGAACAATGAGCAGTTCTTC | TRBJ2-1 | TRBV18 | TRBD2 | NA
CASLQSGDTDTQYF | TGTGCCTCCCTACAGAGCGGGGACACAGATACGCAGTATTTT | TRBJ2-3 | TRBV19 | TRBD2 | NA
CASSQGRMTVFTEAFF | TGTGCCAGCAGCCAAGGACGAATGACAGTGTTCACTGAAGCTTTCTTT | TRBJ1-1 | TRBV3-1/TRBV3-2 | NA | NA
CASSQEWGLFSREQFF | TGTGCCAGCAGCCAAGAGTGGGGGCTCTTTTCGAGAGAGCAGTTCTTC | TRBJ2-1 | TRBV3-1/TRBV3-2 | NA | NA
CASSFRGRELFF | TGTGCCAGCAGTTTCAGGGGCCGGGAGCTGTTTTTT | TRBJ2-2 | TRBV28 | NA | NA
CATSRDMGASKAKNIQYF | TGTGCCACCAGCAGAGATATGGGGGCCTCAAAAGCCAAAAACATTCAGTACTTC | TRBJ2-4 | TRBV15 | NA | NA
CASSLDSSGFNIQYF | TGCGCCAGCAGCTTGGACTCATCCGGGTTCAACATTCAGTACTTC | TRBJ2-4 | TRBV5-1 | NA | NA
CAGQGSGYGYTF | TGTGCCGGACAGGGGTCGGGCTATGGCTACACCTTC | TRBJ1-2 | TRBV28 | TRBD1 | NA
CASSFGGKGIMPQHF | TGTGCCAGCAGCTTTGGAGGGAAGGGAATCATGCCCCAGCATTTT | TRBJ1-5 | TRBV5-8 | NA | once
CASTQSGLREEKLFF | TGCGCCAGCACCCAAAGCGGTCTGAGGGAGGAAAAACTGTTTTTT | TRBJ1-4 | TRBV10-2 | NA | NA
CASSLTGADTQYF | TGTGCCAGCAGCTTAACGGGGGCAGATACGCAGTATTTT | TRBJ2-3 | TRBV11-3 | NA | NA
CSVASLGQAAVYF | TGCAGCGTTGCCTCGTTGGGACAGGCTGCGGTATACTTC | TRBJ2-7 | TRBV29-1 | TRBD1 | few
CAISEGQNNSPLHF | TGTGCCATCAGTGAGGGACAGAACAATTCACCCCTCCACTTT | TRBJ1-6 | TRBV10-3 | NA | NA
CASSQGTGGAWEQFF | TGTGCCAGCAGCCAGGGGACAGGGGGGGCTTGGGAGCAGTTCTTC | TRBJ2-1 | TRBV3-1/TRBV3-2 | TRBD1 | NA